A single sample is the source of the 23 T cell receptor beta chains below, sequenced in a study of CD8+ T cells in alopecia areata. Extracted from the samples, RNA was reverse transcribed into cDNA to serve as the sequencing template. Sequenced by immunoSEQ multiplex PCR; TCRdb stores in-frame clones only, minus some. The top ten clones hold 0.48% of a sample with a few hundred thousand clones, around two fifths of them seen once. Treatment specified: oral pan-JAK inhibitor, 5-10 mg twice daily. The sequenced sample was CD4+ T cells sorted from blood, obtained between weeks 30 and 35, from a patient treated with tofacitinib. All receptors derive from a human donor with alopecia areata.

V and J are TRBV2 and TRBJ1-5; 8 bases match TRBD1. Germline V gives CDR1 SNHLY, CDR2 FYNNEI. The CDR3 totals 16 residues. V lost 4 bases and J lost 3; bases outside the gene matches: 8. The CDR3 is CASSGQGSGANQPQHF. The CDR3 coding sequence is TGTGCCAGCAGTGGACAGGGGAGTGGGGCCAATCAGCCCCAGCATTTT.

The chain's CDR3 is CSVGQKYMNTEAFF. The CDR3 DNA follows: TGCAGCGTTGGCCAAAAGTATATGAACACTGAAGCTTTCTTT. The chain is built from TRBV29-1 and TRBJ1-1; no firm D call. This CDR3 comprises 14 residues. From germline, CDR1 is SQVTM and CDR2 ANQGSEA. Trimming removed 4 bases at V and 0 bases at J, with 12 bases between.

The gene calls are TRBV30 and TRBJ1-1; 11 bases fit TRBD1. The germline V gene has CDR1 GTSNPN and CDR2 SVGIG (reference sequence). The CDR3 spans 16 residues. V trimming: 5 bases; J trimming: 11 bases; junction bases outside the gene matches: 19. CDR3 in DNA: TGTGCCTGGTGGCCCACCTTAGGGACAGGGGGAGTCACGGCTTTCTTT. Translated, it gives CAWWPTLGTGGVTAFF.

This clone was counted a few times. This chain connects TRBV5-5 to TRBJ2-7; 11 bases align to TRBD1. The trim removed 3 bases at V and 7 bases at J, leaving 18 bases unmatched. The CDR3 has 18 amino acids. Germline values: CDR1 SGHKS, CDR2 YYEKEE (reference sequence). CDR3 sequence: CASSSLRALGTGGGEQYF. DNA for the CDR3: TGTGCCAGCAGCTCTCTTCGGGCGCTCGGGACAGGGGGAGGGGAGCAGTACTTC.

This clone was observed a single time. This CDR3 reads CAWSVLLAGVRRTYNEQFF. The CDR3 nucleotides read TGTGCCTGGAGTGTACTCCTAGCGGGGGTTAGAAGGACCTACAATGAGCAGTTCTTC. The chain couples TRBV30 to TRBJ2-1, with 10 bases matching TRBD2. CDR1 and CDR2 from the germline V gene are GTSNPN and SVGIG (reference sequence). This CDR3 contains 19 residues. J was trimmed by 2 bases and V by 0 bases; bases with no gene match: 13.

The sample holds a few counts of this clone. The genes are TRBV18 and TRBJ2-5, with 7 bases that match TRBD1. Looked up from germline, CDR1 is KGHSH and CDR2 is LQKENI. With V trimmed by 3 bases and J by 5 bases, 6 bases remained unmatched. The CDR3 totals 14 residues. Written as DNA, the CDR3 is TGTGCCAGCTCACCGACAGGGTTAAGGGAGACCCAGTACTTC. It specifies CASSPTGLRETQYF.

CDR3 loop: CASSLSGYYNEQFF. The CDR3 region has the DNA TGCGCCAGCAGCTTGTCGGGGTATTACAATGAGCAGTTCTTC. V usage is TRBV5-1 and J usage is TRBJ2-1, with D possibly being TRBD2 (5 bases). The CDR3 is 14 residues long. The germline V gene has CDR1 SGHRS and CDR2 YFSETQ. The V end lost 1 base, the J end lost 4 bases, and 9 bases lay between the germline ends.

The chain joins TRBV30 to TRBJ1-1, with TRBD1 matching 8 bases. CDR1 is GTSNPN and CDR2 is SVGIG in the germline V gene (reference sequence). With V trimmed by 5 bases and J by 0 bases, 2 bases remained unmatched. The CDR3 consists of 13 residues. DNA of the CDR3: TGTGCCTGGGGGACAGGAGTGAACACTGAAGCTTTCTTT. Translated: CAWGTGVNTEAFF.

Here the CDR3 reads CASSREGYRAEAFF. CDR3 coding DNA: TGCGCCAGCAGCCGAGAGGGTTATCGGGCTGAAGCTTTCTTT. The J gene is TRBJ1-1, the V gene TRBV4-1; D uncertain. Germline V gene data show CDR1 as MGHRA and CDR2 as YSYEKL. This CDR3 has 14 amino acids. Trimming left V 4 bases short and J 6 bases short, with 15 bases between.

This chain connects TRBV30 to TRBJ1-2; no reliable D call. Deletions cut 0 bases from V and 1 base from J, with 0 bases between. This CDR3 spans 11 amino acids. Germline values: CDR1 GTSNPN, CDR2 SVGIG (reference sequence). The CDR3 region has the DNA TGTGCCTGGAGTGTTAACTATGGCTACACCTTC. Its protein product is CAWSVNYGYTF.

A single count supports this clone. The gene calls are TRBV5-6 and TRBJ2-6; D uncertain. V dropped 3 bases and J dropped 4 bases, with 11 bases sitting between them. This CDR3 has 15 residues. Germline V lookup: CDR1 SGHDT, CDR2 YYEEEE. Written as DNA, the CDR3 is TGTGCCAGCAGCTCCCCGGGCACAGGGGCCAACGTCCTGACTTTC. This codes for CASSSPGTGANVLTF.

This clone was detected a few times. The chain combines TRBV5-1 with TRBJ1-1; D is undetermined. Germline V CDR1 and CDR2: SGHRS, YFSETQ. Trimming removed 2 bases at V and 2 bases at J, with 4 bases between. CDR3 size: 12 residues. The CDR3 bases are TGCGCCAGCAGCTTTAGTAACACTGAAGCTTTCTTT. Translation: CASSFSNTEAFF.

This chain uses TRBV4-2 with TRBJ2-7; no reliable D call. The germline V gene encodes CDR1 LGHNA and CDR2 YNFKEQ. V was trimmed by 0 bases and J by 1 base, leaving 10 bases between them. The CDR3 extends over 15 amino acids. CDR3 coding DNA: TGTGCCAGCAGCCAAGAAGGTGGGCGGTCCTACGAGCAGTACTTC. Translation: CASSQEGGRSYEQYF.

The V and J genes are TRBV1 and TRBJ1-2. TRBV1 is classified as a pseudogene. This CDR3 has 10 amino acids. This chain's CDR3 is CTSSLGGYTF. The CDR3 DNA is TGCACCAGCAGCCTGGGAGGCTACACCTTC.

This CDR3 reads CAWSVYLGGYEQYF. CDR3 bases: TGTGCCTGGAGTGTATATTTGGGAGGATACGAGCAGTACTTC. This chain links TRBV30 with TRBJ2-7; perhaps TRBD2 as D (6 bases). Per the germline V gene, CDR1 is GTSNPN and CDR2 is SVGIG (reference sequence). Trimming cost V 0 bases and J 4 bases, with 13 bases left between them. The CDR3 length is 14 residues.

This clone appeared a few times. The J gene is TRBJ1-5, the V gene TRBV27; tentatively, D is TRBD1 (5 bases). The CDR3 contains 13 residues. Trimming cost V 6 bases and J 5 bases, with 11 bases left between them. Germline V lookup: CDR1 MNHEY, CDR2 SMNVEV (reference sequence). The CDR3 DNA is TGTGCCAGCAGGGTCACGGGACATCAGCCCCAGCATTTT. Translated: CASRVTGHQPQHF.

For this clone: The sample holds other DNA sequences that translate to the same CDR3. The chain uses TRBV9 and TRBJ2-2; D unclear. The CDR3 has 12 amino acids. Trimming stripped 0 bases from V and 8 bases from J, with 5 bases between. Germline lookup yields CDR1 SGDLS and CDR2 YYNGEE. CDR3 residues: CASSVVAGELFF. As DNA, the CDR3 is TGTGCCAGCAGCGTAGTGGCAGGGGAGCTGTTTTTT.

About this clone itself: Other DNA sequences in the sample encode the same CDR3. This chain joins TRBV30 and TRBJ2-3; 10 bases map to TRBD2. V lost 0 bases, J lost 4 bases, and 4 bases stayed unmatched. CDR3 length: 15 amino acids. The germline gives CDR1 GTSNPN, CDR2 SVGIG (reference sequence). The CDR3 reads CAWSVGAGGSDTQYF. CDR3 in DNA: TGTGCCTGGAGTGTAGGAGCGGGAGGGTCAGATACGCAGTATTTT.

The V call is TRBV4-2, the J call TRBJ2-2, with 9 bases identical to TRBD1. CDR3 length: 17 amino acids. Losses at the gene ends were 4 bases for V and 5 bases for J; bases not matched to a gene: 11. CDR1 and CDR2 from the germline V gene are LGHNA and YNFKEQ. CDR3 sequence: CASSPLLGQGRTGELFF. CDR3 nucleotide sequence: TGTGCCAGCAGCCCGTTATTGGGACAGGGAAGAACCGGGGAGCTGTTTTTT.

V usage is TRBV6-6 and J usage is TRBJ2-3; 9 positions match TRBD2. Germline V CDR1 and CDR2: MNHNY, SVGAGI (reference sequence). Losses at the gene ends were 8 bases for V and 5 bases for J; bases not matched to a gene: 11. The CDR3 contains 15 residues. The CDR3: CASVRVAGAIDTQYF. Here the CDR3 DNA reads TGTGCCAGCGTGCGGGTAGCGGGAGCGATAGATACGCAGTATTTT.

A single count supports this clone. The V gene is TRBV6-6, the J gene TRBJ1-2; D might be TRBD1 (6 bases). Germline loops: CDR1 MNHNY, CDR2 SVGAGI (reference sequence). This CDR3 spans 12 amino acids. Trimming took 8 bases from V and 5 from J, leaving 12 bases between them. In DNA form, the CDR3 reads TGTGCCAGCGCTGGACAGTCTTATGGCTACACCTTC. This sequence encodes CASAGQSYGYTF.

The J gene is TRBJ1-1, the V gene TRBV23-1, with 7 bases identical to TRBD1. TRBV23-1 is recorded as an ORF, its role being uncertain. This CDR3 spans 17 amino acids. V was clipped by 5 bases and J by 3 bases; unmatched bases: 15. CDR3 sequence reads: CASSTNRGFTGDTEAFF. In nucleotides, the CDR3 is TGCGCCAGCAGTACAAACAGGGGCTTTACAGGGGACACTGAAGCTTTCTTT.

In regard to this clone: The germline gene is not matched at one end of the junction; a read error may be the cause. The chain carries TRBV2 and TRBJ1-1, with D unresolved. CDR3 size: 13 residues. Germline-derived CDR1 and CDR2 are SNHLY and FYNNEI. This chain's CDR3 is CATRGSSDWLDLF. The CDR3 DNA reads as TGTGCCACCCGAGGGAGCAGCGACTGGTTAGACCTCTTT. The complete variable domain, with remaining parts taken from reference TRBV2 and TRBJ1-1, reads EPEVTQTPSHQVTQMGQEVILRCVPISNHLYFYWYRQILGQKVEFLVSFYNNEISEKSEIFDDQFSVERPDGSNFTLKIRSTKLEDSAMYFCATRGSSDWLDLFGQGTRLTVV.